Shown below are 8 T cell receptor beta chains from a single sample sequenced in a study of metastatic and nonmetastatic thyroid tumors. All patients were untreated before thyroid surgery. Using MiXCR, TCRdb re-called clones from the PCR reads. Found here are over 20,000 clones, around a third of them singletons; the top ten hold roughly an eighth. The sample was blood. The receptors shown here come from a female donor with papillary thyroid cancer or a benign thyroid nodule (not recorded which). Some clones in this sample may be carry-over from other donors' samples.

This clone was counted at least ten times. The V call is TRBV20-1, the J call TRBJ2-2; either TRBD1 or TRBD2 may supply D (5 bases each). This CDR3 spans 13 amino acids. CDR1 is DFQATT and CDR2 is SNEGSKA in the germline V gene (reference sequence). The V and J ends lost 5 bases and 4 bases respectively, with 11 bases between them. The CDR3, as DNA: TGCAGTGCTGATCAGGGAGTCACCGGGGAGCTGTTTTTT. Protein: CSADQGVTGELFF.

At least ten counts were recorded for this clone. The V gene is TRBV6-4, the J gene TRBJ2-3, with 8 bases that match TRBD2. The J segment lost 4 bases and the V segment lost 5 bases, leaving 8 bases of the junction unmatched. CDR1 and CDR2 from the germline V gene are MRHNA and SNTAGT. The CDR3 contains 15 residues. CDR3 in amino acids: CASSPSGGTADTQYF. DNA for the CDR3: TGTGCCAGCAGTCCCAGCGGGGGAACGGCAGATACGCAGTATTTT.

This clone occurred many times. The gene calls are TRBV10-3 and TRBJ2-4; D not certain. The CDR3 contains 16 residues. V lost 3 bases to trimming and J lost 0 bases, with 12 bases between them. Germline V lookup: CDR1 ENHRY, CDR2 SYGVKD. The CDR3 loop is CAISDPDILAKNIQYF. In DNA form, the CDR3 reads TGTGCCATCAGTGACCCAGACATTCTAGCCAAAAACATTCAGTACTTC.

By frequency in the sample, this clone is medium-sized (0.01 to 0.1%). The rearrangement links TRBV5-5 to TRBJ2-2; no definite D call. The germline gives CDR1 SGHKS, CDR2 YYEKEE (reference sequence). The CDR3 has 13 amino acids. The V end lost 1 base, the J end lost 3 bases, and 4 bases lay between the germline ends. The DNA for the CDR3 is TGTGCCAGCAGCTTGTTGCACACCGGGGAGCTGTTTTTT. It yields the protein CASSLLHTGELFF.

This clone is medium-sized. The rearrangement uses TRBV12-3 or TRBV12-4 and TRBJ1-2, with D possibly being TRBD1 (5 bases). Trimming removed 1 base from V and 5 bases from J, with 14 bases in between. The CDR3 sequence is 15 residues long. CDR3: CASSLGAGLGYGYTF. As DNA, the CDR3 is TGTGCCAGCAGTTTAGGGGCAGGGTTGGGATATGGCTACACCTTC.

A few counts support this clone. The CDR3 loop reads CASSVGENTEAFF. In nucleotides, the CDR3 is TGTGCCAGCAGTGTCGGGGAGAACACTGAAGCTTTCTTT. V gene TRBV6-4 combines with J gene TRBJ1-1; D not certain. The V end lost 4 bases, the J end lost 1 base, and 7 bases lay between the germline ends. Germline V gene lookup returns CDR1 MRHNA and CDR2 SNTAGT. The CDR3 runs to 13 residues.

This clone was seen ten or more times. The CDR3 nucleotides are TGTGCCAGCAGCCAAGAACCCACGGGGGATACGCAGTATTTT. Translation: CASSQEPTGDTQYF. V gene TRBV3-1 combines with J gene TRBJ2-3; D might be TRBD2 (5 bases). The CDR3 runs to 14 residues. Looked up from germline, CDR1 is LGHDT and CDR2 is YNNKEL (reference sequence). Deletions cut 0 bases from V and 6 bases from J, with 10 bases between.

Written as DNA, the CDR3 is TGTGCCAGCAGTCCGACAGGTAATGGCTACACCTTC. Protein: CASSPTGNGYTF. The J gene is TRBJ1-2, the V gene TRBV6-2 or TRBV6-3; tentative D call: TRBD1 (6 bases). The CDR3 length is 12 residues. The germline V and J ends were trimmed by 5 bases and 6 bases, with 10 bases remaining between them. Germline V gives CDR1 MNHEY, CDR2 SVGEGT.